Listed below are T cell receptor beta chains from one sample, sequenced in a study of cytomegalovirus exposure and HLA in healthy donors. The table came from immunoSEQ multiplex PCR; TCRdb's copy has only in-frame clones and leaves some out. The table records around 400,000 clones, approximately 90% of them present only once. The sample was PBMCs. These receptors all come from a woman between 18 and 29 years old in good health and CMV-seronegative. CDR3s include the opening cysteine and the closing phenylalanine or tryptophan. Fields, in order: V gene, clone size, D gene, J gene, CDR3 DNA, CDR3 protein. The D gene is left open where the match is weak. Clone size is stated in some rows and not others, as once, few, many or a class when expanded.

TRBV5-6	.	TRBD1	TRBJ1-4	TGTGCCAGCAGCTCGACAGGGGCCCAGAAAGCTGGGTTGTTTTTT	CASSSTGAQKAGLFF
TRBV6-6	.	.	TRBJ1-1	TGTGCCAGCAGCCAGACAGGCGGGGGGACTGAAGCTTTCTTT	CASSQTGGGTEAFF
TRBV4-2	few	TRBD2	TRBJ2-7	TGTGCCAGCAGCCAAGCGAGCGGGGGGGCCGACGAGCAGTACTTC	CASSQASGGADEQYF
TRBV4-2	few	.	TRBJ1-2	TGTGCCAGCAGCCAAGACAACACAAACTATGGCTACACCTTC	CASSQDNTNYGYTF
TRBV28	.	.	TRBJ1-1	TGTGCCAGCAGCCGGAACCCCAGGGTGGCCACTGAAGCTTTCTTT	CASSRNPRVATEAFF
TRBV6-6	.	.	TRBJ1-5	TGTGCCAGCAGCCAGGGGTATTTGAGCAATCAGCCCCAGCATTTT	CASSQGYLSNQPQHF
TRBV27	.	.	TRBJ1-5	TGTGCCAGCAGTTTAAGCGGAGTCGGTCAGCCCCAGCATTTT	CASSLSGVGQPQHF
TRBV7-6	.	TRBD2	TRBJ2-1	TGTGCCAGCAGCAGGAGCGGGGGGCCGAGGTCTCCCTCCTACAATGAGCAGTTCTTC	CASSRSGGPRSPSYNEQFF
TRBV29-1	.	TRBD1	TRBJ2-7	TGCAGCGGAAGACAGGGCTACGAGCAGTACTTC	CSGRQGYEQYF
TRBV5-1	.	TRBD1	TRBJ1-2	TGCGCCAGCAGCCAGGGGGACAGTCTCAACTATGGCTACACCTTC	CASSQGDSLNYGYTF
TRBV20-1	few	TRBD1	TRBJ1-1	TGCAGTGCTGACAGGGGGACTGAAGCTTTCTTT	CSADRGTEAFF